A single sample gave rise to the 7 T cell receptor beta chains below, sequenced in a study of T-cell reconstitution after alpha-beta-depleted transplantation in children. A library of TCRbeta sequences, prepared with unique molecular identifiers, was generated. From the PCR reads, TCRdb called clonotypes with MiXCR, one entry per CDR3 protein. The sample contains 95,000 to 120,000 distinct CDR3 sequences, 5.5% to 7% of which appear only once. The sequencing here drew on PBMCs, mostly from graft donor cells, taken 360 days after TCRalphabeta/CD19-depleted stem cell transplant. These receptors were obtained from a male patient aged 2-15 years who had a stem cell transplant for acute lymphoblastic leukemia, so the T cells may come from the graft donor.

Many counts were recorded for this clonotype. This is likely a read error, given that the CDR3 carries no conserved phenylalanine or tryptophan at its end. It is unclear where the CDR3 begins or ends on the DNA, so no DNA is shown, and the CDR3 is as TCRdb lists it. CDR3 amino acids: CASSQDLGKL. This rearrangement joins TRBV14 to TRBJ1-1. Germline CDR1 reads SGHDN; CDR2 reads FVKESK. Termini included, the CDR3 measures 10 amino acids.

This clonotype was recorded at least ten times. CDR3 residues: CASSQGPPTSGASYNEQFF. CDR3 coding DNA: TGCGCCAGCAGCCAAGGGCCCCCCACTAGCGGGGCCTCCTACAATGAGCAGTTCTTC. The V call is TRBV4-3, the J call TRBJ2-1, with 10 bases identical to TRBD2. CDR3 length: 19 residues. The ends lost 1 base at V and 0 bases at J; junction bases unmatched: 9. Looked up from germline, CDR1 is LGHNA and CDR2 is YSLEER.

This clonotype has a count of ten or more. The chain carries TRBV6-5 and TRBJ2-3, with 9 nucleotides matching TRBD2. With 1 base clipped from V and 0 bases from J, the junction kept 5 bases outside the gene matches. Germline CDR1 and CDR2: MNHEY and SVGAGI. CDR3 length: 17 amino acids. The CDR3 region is CASSYWNAGGSTDTQYF. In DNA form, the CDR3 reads TGTGCCAGCAGTTACTGGAATGCGGGGGGGAGCACAGATACGCAGTATTTT.

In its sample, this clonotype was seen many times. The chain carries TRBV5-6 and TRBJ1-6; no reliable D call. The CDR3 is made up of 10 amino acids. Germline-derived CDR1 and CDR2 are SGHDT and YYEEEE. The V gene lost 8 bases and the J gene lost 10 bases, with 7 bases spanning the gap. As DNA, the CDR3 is TGTGCCAGTCCGGGGTCACCCCTCCACTTT. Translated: CASPGSPLHF.

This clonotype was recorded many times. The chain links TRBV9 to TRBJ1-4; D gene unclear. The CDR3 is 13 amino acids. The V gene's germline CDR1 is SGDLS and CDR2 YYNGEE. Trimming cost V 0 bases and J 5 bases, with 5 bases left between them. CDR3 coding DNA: TGTGCCAGCAGCGTAGGGGGAAATGAAAAACTGTTTTTT. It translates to CASSVGGNEKLFF.

In nucleotides, the CDR3 is TGCGCCAGCAGCCAAGTCAAGGGGGCTAACTATGGCTACACCTTC. Its translation is CASSQVKGANYGYTF. The V call is TRBV4-1, the J call TRBJ1-2; TRBD1 might be the D (6 bases). Germline lookup yields CDR1 MGHRA and CDR2 YSYEKL. The CDR3 sequence is 15 residues long. The V end was cut by 1 base, the J end by 0 bases, with 9 bases between.

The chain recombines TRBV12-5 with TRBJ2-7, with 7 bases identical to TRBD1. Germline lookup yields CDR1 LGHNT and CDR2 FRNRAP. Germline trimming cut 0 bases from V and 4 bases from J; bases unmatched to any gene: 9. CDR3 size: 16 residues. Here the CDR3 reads CASGLVGAGGSYEQYF. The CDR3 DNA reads TGTGCTAGTGGTTTGGTAGGGGCAGGGGGTTCGTACGAGCAGTACTTC.